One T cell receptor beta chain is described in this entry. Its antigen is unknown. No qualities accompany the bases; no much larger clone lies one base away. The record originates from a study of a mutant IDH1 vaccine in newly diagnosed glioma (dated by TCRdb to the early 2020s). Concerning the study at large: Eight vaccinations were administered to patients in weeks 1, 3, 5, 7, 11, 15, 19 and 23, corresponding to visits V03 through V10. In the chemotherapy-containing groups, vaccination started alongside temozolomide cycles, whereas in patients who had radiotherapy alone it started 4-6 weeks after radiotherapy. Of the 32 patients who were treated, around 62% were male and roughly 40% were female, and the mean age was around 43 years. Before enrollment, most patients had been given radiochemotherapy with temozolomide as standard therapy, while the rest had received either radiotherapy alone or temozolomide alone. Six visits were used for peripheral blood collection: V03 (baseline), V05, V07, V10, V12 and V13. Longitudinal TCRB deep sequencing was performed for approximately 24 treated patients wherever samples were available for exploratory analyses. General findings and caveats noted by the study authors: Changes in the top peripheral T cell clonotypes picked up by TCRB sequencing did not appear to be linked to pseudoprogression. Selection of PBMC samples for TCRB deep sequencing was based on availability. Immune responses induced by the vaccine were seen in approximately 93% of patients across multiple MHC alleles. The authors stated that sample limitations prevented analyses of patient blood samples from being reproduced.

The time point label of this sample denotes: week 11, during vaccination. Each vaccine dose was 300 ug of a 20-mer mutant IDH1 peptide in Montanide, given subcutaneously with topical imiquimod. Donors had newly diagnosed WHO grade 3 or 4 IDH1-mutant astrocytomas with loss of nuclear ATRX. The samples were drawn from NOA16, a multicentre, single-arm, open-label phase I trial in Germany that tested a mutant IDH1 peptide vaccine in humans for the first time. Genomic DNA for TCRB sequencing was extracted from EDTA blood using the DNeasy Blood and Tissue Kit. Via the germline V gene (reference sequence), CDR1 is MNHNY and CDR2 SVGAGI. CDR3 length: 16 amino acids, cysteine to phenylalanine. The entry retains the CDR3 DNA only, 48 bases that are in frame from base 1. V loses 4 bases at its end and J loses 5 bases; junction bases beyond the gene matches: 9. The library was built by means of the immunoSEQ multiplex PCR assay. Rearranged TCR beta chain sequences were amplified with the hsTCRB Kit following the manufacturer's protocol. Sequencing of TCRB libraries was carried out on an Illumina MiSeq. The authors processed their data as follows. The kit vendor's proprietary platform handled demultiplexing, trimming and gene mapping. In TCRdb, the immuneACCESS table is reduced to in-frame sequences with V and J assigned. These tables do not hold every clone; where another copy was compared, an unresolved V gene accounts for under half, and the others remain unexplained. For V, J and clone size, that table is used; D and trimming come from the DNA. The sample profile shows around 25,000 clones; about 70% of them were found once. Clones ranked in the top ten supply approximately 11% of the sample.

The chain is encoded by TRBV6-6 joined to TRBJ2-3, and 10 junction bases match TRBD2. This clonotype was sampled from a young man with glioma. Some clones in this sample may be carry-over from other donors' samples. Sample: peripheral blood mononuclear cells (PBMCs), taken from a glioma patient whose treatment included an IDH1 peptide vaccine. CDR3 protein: CASSSLSSGRIDTQYF. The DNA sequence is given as TGTGCCAGCAGTTCTCTGTCTAGCGGGAGAATAGATACGCAGTATTTT.